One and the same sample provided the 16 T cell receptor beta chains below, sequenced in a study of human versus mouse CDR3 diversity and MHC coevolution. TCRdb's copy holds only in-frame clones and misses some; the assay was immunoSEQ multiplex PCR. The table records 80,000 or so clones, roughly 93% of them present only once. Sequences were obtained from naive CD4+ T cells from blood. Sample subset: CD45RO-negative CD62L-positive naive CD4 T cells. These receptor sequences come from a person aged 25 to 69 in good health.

CDR3 sequence: CASSSPSGQGETQYF. CDR3 nucleotides: TGTGCCAGCAGCTCGCCTTCGGGACAGGGGGAGACCCAGTACTTC. The chain carries TRBV13 and TRBJ2-5; TRBD1 agrees at 10 bases. The CDR3 extends over 15 amino acids. J was trimmed by 5 bases and V by 4 bases; bases with no gene match: 7. Germline CDR1 reads PRHDT; CDR2 reads FYEKMQ (reference sequence). The variable domain in full, with the rest retrieved from reference TRBV13 and TRBJ2-5, is AAGVIQSPRHLIKEKRETATLKCYPIPRHDTVYWYQQGPGQDPQFLISFYEKMQSDKGSIPDRFSAQQFSDYHSELNMSSLELGDSALYFCASSSPSGQGETQYFGPGTRLLVL.

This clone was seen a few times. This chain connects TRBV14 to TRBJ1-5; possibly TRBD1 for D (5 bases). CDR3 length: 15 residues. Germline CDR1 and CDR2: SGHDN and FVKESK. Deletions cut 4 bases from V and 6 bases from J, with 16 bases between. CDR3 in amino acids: CASSPPGTRGQPQHF. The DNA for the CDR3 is TGTGCCAGCAGCCCCCCGGGGACTCGTGGTCAGCCCCAGCATTTT.

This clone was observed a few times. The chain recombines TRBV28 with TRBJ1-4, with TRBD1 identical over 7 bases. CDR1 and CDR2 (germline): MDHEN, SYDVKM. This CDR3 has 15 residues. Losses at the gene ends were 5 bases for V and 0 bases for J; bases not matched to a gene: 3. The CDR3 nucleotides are TGTGCCAGCAGTGGGACAGCCTCAACTAATGAAAAACTGTTTTTT. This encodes CASSGTASTNEKLFF.

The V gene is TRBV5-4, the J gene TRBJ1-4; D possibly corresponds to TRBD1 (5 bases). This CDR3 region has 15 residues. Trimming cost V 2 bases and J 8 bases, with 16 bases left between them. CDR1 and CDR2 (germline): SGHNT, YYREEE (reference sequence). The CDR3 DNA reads TGTGCCAGCAGCTTTCGGTCGCAGGGTGGAGAAAAACTGTTTTTT. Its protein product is CASSFRSQGGEKLFF. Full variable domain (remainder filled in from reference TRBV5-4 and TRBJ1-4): ETGVTQSPTHLIKTRGQQVTLRCSSQSGHNTVSWYQQALGQGPQFIFQYYREEENGRGNFPPRFSGLQFPNYSSELNVNALELDDSALYLCASSFRSQGGEKLFFGSGTQLSVL.

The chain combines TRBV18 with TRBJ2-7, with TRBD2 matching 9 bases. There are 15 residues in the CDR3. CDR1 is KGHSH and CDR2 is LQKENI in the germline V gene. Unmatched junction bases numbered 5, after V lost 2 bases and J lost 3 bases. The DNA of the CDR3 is TGTGCCAGCTCACCATCCAGCGGGGGGCTCTACGAGCAGTACTTC. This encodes CASSPSSGGLYEQYF.

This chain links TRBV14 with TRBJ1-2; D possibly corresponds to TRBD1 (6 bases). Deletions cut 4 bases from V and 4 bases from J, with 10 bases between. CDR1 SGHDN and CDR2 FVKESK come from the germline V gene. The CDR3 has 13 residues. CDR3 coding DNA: TGTGCCAGCAGCCCCGACAGGCTCTATGGCTACACCTTC. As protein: CASSPDRLYGYTF.

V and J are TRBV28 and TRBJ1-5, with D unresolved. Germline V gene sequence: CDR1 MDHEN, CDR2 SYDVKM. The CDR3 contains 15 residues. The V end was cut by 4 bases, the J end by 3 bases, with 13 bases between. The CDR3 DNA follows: TGTGCCAGCAGTTGGATAAGGCAGGACAATCAGCCCCAGCATTTT. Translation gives CASSWIRQDNQPQHF.

CDR3 DNA: TGTGCCAGTAGAAAACAGGGGGCGAATCCCTACGAGCAGTACTTC. It encodes CASRKQGANPYEQYF. This chain uses TRBV19 with TRBJ2-7; TRBD1 aligns across 9 bases. Germline trimming cut 6 bases from V and 2 bases from J; bases unmatched to any gene: 8. The V gene's germline CDR1 is LNHDA and CDR2 SQIVND (reference sequence). This CDR3 has 15 residues.

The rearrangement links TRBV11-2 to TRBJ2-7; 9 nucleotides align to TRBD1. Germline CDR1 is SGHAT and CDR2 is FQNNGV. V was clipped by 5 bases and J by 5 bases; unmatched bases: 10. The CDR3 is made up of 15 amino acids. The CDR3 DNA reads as TGTGCCAGCAGCCCCGGTGACAGGGGGTTAGACGAGCAGTACTTC. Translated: CASSPGDRGLDEQYF.

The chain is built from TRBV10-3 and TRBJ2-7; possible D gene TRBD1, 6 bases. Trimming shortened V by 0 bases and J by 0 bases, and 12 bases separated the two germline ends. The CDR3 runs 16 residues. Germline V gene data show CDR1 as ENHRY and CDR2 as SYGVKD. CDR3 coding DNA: TGTGCCATCAGTGAGTCTGGACAGACAATCTCCTACGAGCAGTACTTC. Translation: CAISESGQTISYEQYF.

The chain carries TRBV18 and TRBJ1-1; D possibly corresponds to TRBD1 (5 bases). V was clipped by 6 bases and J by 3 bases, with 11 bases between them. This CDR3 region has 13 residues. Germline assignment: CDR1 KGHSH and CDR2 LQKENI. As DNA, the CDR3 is TGTGCCAGCTCGGGGGAGGGGTACACTGAAGCTTTCTTT. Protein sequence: CASSGEGYTEAFF.

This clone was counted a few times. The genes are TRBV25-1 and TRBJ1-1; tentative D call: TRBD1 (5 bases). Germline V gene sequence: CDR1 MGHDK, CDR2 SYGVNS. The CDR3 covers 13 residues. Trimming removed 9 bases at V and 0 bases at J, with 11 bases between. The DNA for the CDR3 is TGTGCCAGTGGGCGGGGGATGAACACTGAAGCTTTCTTT. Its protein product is CASGRGMNTEAFF.

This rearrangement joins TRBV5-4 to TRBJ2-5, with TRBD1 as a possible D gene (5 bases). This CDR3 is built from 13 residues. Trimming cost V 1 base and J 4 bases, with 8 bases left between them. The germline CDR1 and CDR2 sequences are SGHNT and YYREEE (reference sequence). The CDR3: CASSLKGVETQYF. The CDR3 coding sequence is TGTGCCAGCAGCTTGAAAGGGGTAGAGACCCAGTACTTC.

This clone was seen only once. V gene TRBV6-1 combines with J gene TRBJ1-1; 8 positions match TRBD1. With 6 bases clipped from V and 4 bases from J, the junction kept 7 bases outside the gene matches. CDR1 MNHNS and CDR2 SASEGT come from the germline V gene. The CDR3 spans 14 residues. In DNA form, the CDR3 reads TGTGCCAGCAGGGGACAGGTCGGGGGCACTGAAGCTTTCTTT. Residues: CASRGQVGGTEAFF.

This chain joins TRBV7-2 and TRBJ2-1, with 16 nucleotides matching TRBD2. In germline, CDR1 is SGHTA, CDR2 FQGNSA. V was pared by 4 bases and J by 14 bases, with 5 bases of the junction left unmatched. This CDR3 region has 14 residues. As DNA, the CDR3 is TGTGCCAGCAGCTCGGGACTAGCGGGGGGGCGCAAGTTCTTC. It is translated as CASSSGLAGGRKFF.

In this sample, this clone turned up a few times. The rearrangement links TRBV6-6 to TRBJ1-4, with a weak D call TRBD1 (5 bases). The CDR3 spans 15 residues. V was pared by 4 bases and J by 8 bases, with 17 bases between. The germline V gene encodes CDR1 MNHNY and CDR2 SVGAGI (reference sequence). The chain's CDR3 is CASSSGGTLGEKLFF. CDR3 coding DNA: TGTGCCAGCAGTTCCGGCGGGACTCTGGGGGAAAAACTGTTTTTT.